This T cell receptor (beta chain) was sequenced for a study of T cells in Graves' hyperthyroidism and ophthalmopathy. Overall study findings and caveats: In blood, most of the thyroid clonotypes expanded above 0.001 were also present.

Template material for amplifying TCR beta CDR3 regions consisted of RNA transcripts. Primed by the HTBI set, a first-round RT-PCR was run on the TCR CDR3. TCRdb re-derived calls from the multiplex PCR reads in MiXCR, one entry per CDR3 protein. Of under 350,000 distinct CDR3 sequences listed, over 15% are singletons. This clonotype was seen just once. As yet, its antigen is unknown. A patient was excluded if there was uncontrolled infection, other autoimmune disease, pregnancy or lactation. Fresh peripheral blood, more than 8 ml of it, supplied the PBMCs. Trimming took off 6 bases at V and 0 bases at J, with 14 bases between the two ends. The CDR3 is 16 residues long. Germline CDR1 and CDR2: LNHDA and SQIVND (reference sequence).

The chain joins TRBV19 to TRBJ2-2; D ambiguous. This TCR came from a woman aged 55-69 years with Graves' ophthalmopathy. Sequencing used blood. The CDR3 sequence is CASSTARRSNTGELFF. CDR3 nucleotide sequence: TGTGCCAGTAGCACGGCCCGGAGATCGAACACCGGGGAGCTGTTTTTT.